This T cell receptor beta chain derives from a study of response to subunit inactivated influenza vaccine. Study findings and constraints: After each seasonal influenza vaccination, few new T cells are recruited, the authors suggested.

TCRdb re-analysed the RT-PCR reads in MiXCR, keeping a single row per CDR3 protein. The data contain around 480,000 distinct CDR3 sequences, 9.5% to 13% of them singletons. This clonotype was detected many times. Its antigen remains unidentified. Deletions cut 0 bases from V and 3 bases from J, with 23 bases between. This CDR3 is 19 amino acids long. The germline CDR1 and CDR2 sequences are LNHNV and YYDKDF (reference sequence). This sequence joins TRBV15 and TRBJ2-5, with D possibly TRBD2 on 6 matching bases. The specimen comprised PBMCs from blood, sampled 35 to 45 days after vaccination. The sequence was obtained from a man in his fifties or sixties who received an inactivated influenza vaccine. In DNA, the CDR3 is TGTGCCACCAGCAGAGATCCCTACGCGGTAGCGGAACTTAAAGAGACCCAGTACTTC. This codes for CATSRDPYAVAELKETQYF. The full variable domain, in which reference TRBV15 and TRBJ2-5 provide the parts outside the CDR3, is DAMVIQNPRYQVTQFGKPVTLSCSQTLNHNVMYWYQQKSSQAPKLLFHYYDKDFNNEADTPDNFQSRRPNTSFCFLDIRSPGLGDTAMYLCATSRDPYAVAELKETQYFGPGTRLLVL.